This T cell receptor (beta chain) was sequenced during a study of T-cell reconstitution after alpha-beta-depleted transplantation in children. The CDR3 loop spans 14 amino acids. V lost 2 bases, J lost 6 bases, and 3 bases stayed unmatched. Germline V CDR1 and CDR2: KGHSH, LQKENI. During its preparation, the TCRbeta library received unique molecular identifiers. One entry per CDR3 protein results from TCRdb running MiXCR on the PCR reads. Seen here are some 190,000 distinct CDR3 sequences, around 10% observed once, and the top ten hold approximately 13%. This clonotype has more than one count but fewer than ten.

Material: PBMCs, obtained before TCRalphabeta/CD19-depleted stem cell transplant. The rearrangement joins TRBV18 to TRBJ2-3; 9 nucleotides agree with TRBD2. The TCR comes from a boy aged 2 to 10 with acute myeloid leukemia, due to receive a stem cell transplant. The CDR3, as DNA: TGTGCCAGCTCACCAAGCGGGGGGTCGGATACGCAGTATTTT. Encoded protein: CASSPSGGSDTQYF.